The 26 T cell receptor beta chains given below trace back to one sample, sequenced in a study of T cell changes during pregnancy in multiple sclerosis. This table comes from immunoSEQ multiplex PCR, and its TCRdb copy is limited to in-frame clones, with some not included. The repertoire holds 75,000 to 100,000 clones, about nine tenths seen once, with around 0.8% in the top ten. The starting material was peripheral blood, obtained in the second trimester of pregnancy. These receptors all stem from a female donor in good health, enrolled as a control in a pregnancy study.

The chain employs TRBV9 and TRBJ2-3; TRBD2 matches 8 bases. V gave up 3 bases and J gave up 7 bases; unmatched junction bases: 10. Germline V CDR1 and CDR2: SGDLS, YYNGEE. The CDR3 covers 15 residues. The CDR3 region is CASSARSGSGNTQYF. In nucleotides, the CDR3 is TGTGCCAGCAGCGCCAGAAGCGGGAGCGGAAATACGCAGTATTTT.

The gene calls are TRBV5-1 and TRBJ2-1, with D perhaps TRBD1 (5 bases). From germline, CDR1 is SGHRS and CDR2 YFSETQ. The V and J ends lost 1 base and 3 bases respectively, with 11 bases between them. The CDR3 extends over 15 amino acids. CDR3 amino acids: CASSLLPGNYNEQFF. The CDR3 DNA sequence: TGCGCCAGCAGCTTGTTGCCAGGGAACTACAATGAGCAGTTCTTC.

The CDR3 DNA sequence: TGTGCCACCAGCTCAACCGGGACTAGCGGGGAGAGCACAGATACGCAGTATTTT. Translating it yields CATSSTGTSGESTDTQYF. This chain joins TRBV15 and TRBJ2-3; 13 positions agree with TRBD2. The CDR3 spans 18 residues. Germline CDR1 LNHNV, CDR2 YYDKDF (reference sequence). The V gene end was trimmed by 5 bases and the J gene end by 0 bases; junction bases not matched to a gene: 8.

This clone was detected only a few times. This sequence joins TRBV28 and TRBJ2-7, with TRBD1 matching over 10 bases. Trimming at V came to 6 bases and at J to 2 bases, leaving 7 bases not matched to a gene. The CDR3 covers 15 residues. Per the germline V gene, CDR1 is MDHEN and CDR2 is SYDVKM. Written as DNA, the CDR3 is TGTGCCAGCAGATTCCCGGGACAGGGGACCTACGAGCAGTACTTC. It yields the protein CASRFPGQGTYEQYF. The variable domain in full, completed from reference TRBV28 and TRBJ2-7, reads DVKVTQSSRYLVKRTGEKVFLECVQDMDHENMFWYRQDPGLGLRLIYFSYDVKMKEKGDIPEGYSVSREKKERFSLILESASTNQTSMYLCASRFPGQGTYEQYFGPGTRLTVT.

This chain uses TRBV5-1 with TRBJ1-4; TRBD1 matches at 11 bases. This CDR3 is 16 amino acids long. The V gene's germline CDR1 is SGHRS and CDR2 YFSETQ. The trim removed 3 bases at V and 4 bases at J, leaving 5 bases unmatched. The CDR3 sequence: CASSWGTGGFNEKLFF. In DNA, the CDR3 is TGCGCCAGCAGCTGGGGGACAGGGGGGTTTAATGAAAAACTGTTTTTT. Supplemented by reference TRBV5-1 and TRBJ1-4, the full variable domain reads KAGVTQTPRYLIKTRGQQVTLSCSPISGHRSVSWYQQTPGQGLQFLFEYFSETQRNKGNFPGRFSGRQFSNSRSEMNVSTLELGDSALYLCASSWGTGGFNEKLFFGSGTQLSVL.

The V gene is TRBV19, the J gene TRBJ1-3; 7 nucleotides match TRBD1. Germline V lookup: CDR1 LNHDA, CDR2 SQIVND (reference sequence). This CDR3 has 16 amino acids. V was clipped by 4 bases and J by 8 bases; unmatched bases: 14. In DNA, the CDR3 is TGTGCCAGTAGTAACCCTGGACAGGTTGGTGGCTACACCATATATTTT. Residues: CASSNPGQVGGYTIYF.

The V and J genes are TRBV6-1 and TRBJ2-1; tentative D call: TRBD1 (6 bases). The V end was cut by 3 bases, the J end by 9 bases, with 15 bases between. The CDR3 contains 14 residues. Germline CDR1 MNHNS, CDR2 SASEGT. This chain's CDR3 is CASSDGPGRGEQFF. As DNA, the CDR3 is TGTGCCAGCAGTGACGGGCCGGGCAGGGGTGAGCAGTTCTTC.

The chain recombines TRBV28 with TRBJ1-4, with D maybe TRBD1 (5 bases). Germline CDR1 MDHEN, CDR2 SYDVKM. CDR3 length: 18 residues. V was clipped by 3 bases and J by 1 base, with 18 bases between them. The DNA of the CDR3 is TGTGCCAGCAGTTTTTATCGTGGCAGGGTGGGAACTAATGAAAAACTGTTTTTT. It yields the protein CASSFYRGRVGTNEKLFF.

This clone was found a few times. Its ends do not fully match the called genes, so a read error is possible. V is TRBV6-6 and J is TRBJ2-7; 7 nucleotides match TRBD2. There are 12 residues in the CDR3. The V gene's germline CDR1 is MNHNY and CDR2 SVGAGI (reference sequence). CDR3 coding DNA: TGTGCCAGCAGTTACTCGTCCGGGACTACCCTATTC. Translating it yields CASSYSSGTTLF.

The chain links TRBV6-1 to TRBJ1-2; D is uncertain. Germline CDR1 is MNHNS and CDR2 is SASEGT. The CDR3 has 14 amino acids. V was cut by 0 bases and J by 7 bases, with 12 bases left in between. CDR3: CASSEAPLSGGYTF. CDR3 DNA sequence: TGTGCCAGCAGTGAAGCACCCCTCAGTGGTGGCTACACCTTC.

The chain carries TRBV7-2 and TRBJ1-6, with D possibly being TRBD1 (6 bases). V dropped 1 base and J dropped 5 bases, with 9 bases sitting between them. This CDR3 contains 15 residues. Per the germline V gene, CDR1 is SGHTA and CDR2 is FQGNSA. The CDR3 region is CASSLGGGDNSPLHF. In nucleotides, the CDR3 is TGTGCCAGCAGCTTAGGCGGGGGCGATAATTCACCCCTCCACTTT.

There are a few counts of this clone. V usage is TRBV9 and J usage is TRBJ2-7; a weak D match, TRBD1 (5 bases). The CDR3 is made up of 15 amino acids. CDR1 is SGDLS and CDR2 is YYNGEE in the germline V gene. Deletions cut 0 bases from V and 5 bases from J, with 15 bases between. This CDR3 is CASSVAPQGGDEQYF. CDR3 nucleotide sequence: TGTGCCAGCAGCGTAGCACCCCAGGGTGGCGACGAGCAGTACTTC. Using reference TRBV9 and TRBJ2-7 for the parts outside the CDR3, the full variable domain is DSGVTQTPKHLITATGQRVTLRCSPRSGDLSVYWYQQSLDQGLQFLIQYYNGEERAKGNILERFSAQQFPDLHSELNLSSLELGDSALYFCASSVAPQGGDEQYFGPGTRLTVT.

The V and J genes are TRBV5-8 and TRBJ2-3, with TRBD2 matching 7 bases. Germline V CDR1 and CDR2: SGHTS, YDEGEE. The J segment lost 4 bases and the V segment lost 0 bases, leaving 2 bases of the junction unmatched. The CDR3 extends over 14 amino acids. CDR3 region: CASSLDRGADTQYF. The CDR3 region has the DNA TGTGCCAGCAGCTTGGACCGGGGGGCAGATACGCAGTATTTT.

The chain employs TRBV10-3 and TRBJ1-1, with 8 positions matching TRBD1. The CDR3 totals 16 residues. Per the germline V gene, CDR1 is ENHRY and CDR2 is SYGVKD. V gave up 2 bases and J gave up 4 bases; unmatched junction bases: 9. CDR3 sequence reads: CAISESATGAATEAFF. The DNA of the CDR3 is TGTGCCATCAGTGAGAGTGCGACAGGGGCGGCCACTGAAGCTTTCTTT.

The rearrangement joins TRBV5-6 to TRBJ2-7; 11 bases align to TRBD1. The length of the CDR3 is 16 residues. V lost 4 bases and J lost 3; bases outside the gene matches: 9. The germline CDR1 and CDR2 sequences are SGHDT and YYEEEE. Written as DNA, the CDR3 is TGTGCCAGCAGCCGGGGGGGACAGGGGGATTTCTACGAGCAGTACTTC. Amino acid sequence: CASSRGGQGDFYEQYF.

This clone has just one count. This chain uses TRBV11-3 with TRBJ2-1, with D maybe TRBD2 (7 bases). Germline-derived CDR1 and CDR2 are SGHNT and YENEEA. Trimming left V 1 base short and J 4 bases short, with 11 bases between. The length of the CDR3 is 15 residues. CDR3 DNA: TGTGCCAGCAGCTTAGGGGAGGGGGGTTACAATGAGCAGTTCTTC. This sequence encodes CASSLGEGGYNEQFF.

This clone was observed a single time. The chain links TRBV27 to TRBJ1-5; D is uncertain. The CDR3 runs to 13 residues. Trimming took 5 bases from V and 3 from J, leaving 8 bases between them. Germline lookup yields CDR1 MNHEY and CDR2 SMNVEV (reference sequence). The CDR3 spells CASSITLNQPQHF. In DNA, the CDR3 is TGTGCCAGCAGTATCACTCTCAATCAGCCCCAGCATTTT.

The chain carries TRBV15 and TRBJ2-5, with TRBD2 matching over 8 bases. The CDR3 has 15 amino acids. The germline gives CDR1 LNHNV, CDR2 YYDKDF (reference sequence). J gave up 3 bases and V 0 bases, and 3 bases lay outside the gene matches. In DNA form, the CDR3 reads TGTGCCACCAGCAGAGAGGCAGCGGGAGAAGAGACCCAGTACTTC. Residues: CATSREAAGEETQYF. Full variable domain (missing parts from reference TRBV15 and TRBJ2-5): DAMVIQNPRYQVTQFGKPVTLSCSQTLNHNVMYWYQQKSSQAPKLLFHYYDKDFNNEADTPDNFQSRRPNTSFCFLDIRSPGLGDTAMYLCATSREAAGEETQYFGPGTRLLVL.

The rearrangement uses TRBV19 and TRBJ1-5; tentative D call: TRBD1 (5 bases). V was cut by 4 bases and J by 3 bases, with 22 bases left in between. The CDR3 covers 18 residues. Germline V gene sequence: CDR1 LNHDA, CDR2 SQIVND (reference sequence). The CDR3 nucleotides read TGTGCCAGTAGTACACAGGTGGGGGGTGGGATCGACAATCAGCCCCAGCATTTT. Translating gives CASSTQVGGGIDNQPQHF.

The V and J genes are TRBV18 and TRBJ1-1; possibly TRBD1 for D (6 bases). Trimming pared 9 bases from V and 1 base from J, leaving 9 bases between. The CDR3 has 12 amino acids. Looked up from germline, CDR1 is KGHSH and CDR2 is LQKENI. CDR3 in DNA: TGTGCCAGTTCGACAGGGAACACTGAAGCTTTCTTT. Amino acid sequence: CASSTGNTEAFF. Combining the CDR3 with reference TRBV18 and TRBJ1-1 gives the whole variable domain NAGVMQNPRHLVRRRGQEARLRCSPMKGHSHVYWYRQLPEEGLKFMVYLQKENIIDESGMPKERFSAEFPKEGPSILRIQQVVRGDSAAYFCASSTGNTEAFFGQGTRLTVV.

The CDR3 DNA reads TGTGCCAGCAGACTCCATTGGGGCTACACCTTC. This encodes CASRLHWGYTF. This chain uses TRBV28 with TRBJ1-2; D gene unclear. The CDR3 loop spans 11 amino acids. Germline values: CDR1 MDHEN, CDR2 SYDVKM. V gave up 6 bases and J gave up 8 bases, with 10 bases separating them.

J is TRBJ1-5 and V is TRBV19; D gene unclear. The CDR3 contains 15 residues. The germline CDR1 and CDR2 sequences are LNHDA and SQIVND (reference sequence). The V end lost 5 bases, the J end lost 3 bases, and 14 bases lay between the germline ends. The CDR3 region is CASSLSPRDNQPQHF. CDR3 nucleotide sequence: TGTGCCAGTAGTCTCAGCCCCCGGGACAATCAGCCCCAGCATTTT.

This clone showed up just once. The chain combines TRBV5-6 with TRBJ2-7; TRBD2 agrees at 7 bases. The CDR3 runs 14 residues. Germline V lookup: CDR1 SGHDT, CDR2 YYEEEE. The ends lost 2 bases at V and 3 bases at J; junction bases unmatched: 5. As DNA, the CDR3 is TGTGCCAGCAGCTTCGGGGGGACCCACTACGAGCAGTACTTC. Its protein product is CASSFGGTHYEQYF.

This chain uses TRBV6-5 with TRBJ1-1; perhaps TRBD1 as D (5 bases). The CDR3 length is 13 residues. Trimming left V 5 bases short and J 0 bases short, with 7 bases between. CDR1 and CDR2 from the germline V gene are MNHEY and SVGAGI. The CDR3 DNA is TGTGCCAGCAGTGACAGCTTGAACACTGAAGCTTTCTTT. This gives the protein CASSDSLNTEAFF.

The V call is TRBV6-5, the J call TRBJ1-1, with D unclear. V was trimmed by 4 bases and J by 1 base, leaving 10 bases between them. CDR1 is MNHEY, CDR2 SVGAGI, per germline. The CDR3 is made up of 14 amino acids. CDR3 amino acids: CASSLREGNTEAFF. The CDR3, as DNA: TGTGCCAGCAGTTTGAGGGAGGGGAACACTGAAGCTTTCTTT.

CDR3 DNA sequence: TGTGCCAGCAGTAGCCCTGGACGGGGATATGGCTACACCTTC. Translation: CASSSPGRGYGYTF. The rearrangement uses TRBV6-1 and TRBJ1-2, with D unresolved. This CDR3 region has 14 residues. Trimming pared 5 bases from V and 5 bases from J, leaving 15 bases between. CDR1 and CDR2 (germline): MNHNS, SASEGT.